This record looks at one T cell receptor (beta chain) sequence and its context. Its specificity is not known. The entry originates in a study of shared clonotypes between healthy human individuals. Overall study context: Each donor had three CD4 naive, three CD4 memory, two CD8 naive and one CD8 memory plate.

The naive CD8 fraction comprised CD45RO-negative cells positively selected for CCR7 and excluded terminally differentiated effector memory CD45RA+ cells. The run depth of the assay was deep. Sequenced by immunoSEQ multiplex PCR; TCRdb stores in-frame clones only, minus some. The sample has about 2,200,000 clones, about 93% seen once. Whole-study results and caveats: Compared with clonotypes that all four donors shared, non-shared clonotypes had lower generation probabilities. As a rule, naive subsets had a larger estimated richness than memory subsets.

The sequencing input was naive CD8+ T cells from PBMCs. This TCR came from a man aged 18 to 30 in good health. Some clones in this sample may be carry-over from other donors' samples.

CDR3 in amino acids: CSVEEMGGVGNTEAFF. The CDR3 DNA sequence: TGCAGCGTTGAAGAAATGGGGGGCGTCGGGAACACTGAAGCTTTCTTT. V is TRBV29-1 and J is TRBJ1-1, with D perhaps matching TRBD1 (6 bases). The length of the CDR3 is 16 residues. Germline V gene lookup returns CDR1 SQVTM and CDR2 ANQGSEA. V was pared by 0 bases and J by 1 base, with 15 bases between.